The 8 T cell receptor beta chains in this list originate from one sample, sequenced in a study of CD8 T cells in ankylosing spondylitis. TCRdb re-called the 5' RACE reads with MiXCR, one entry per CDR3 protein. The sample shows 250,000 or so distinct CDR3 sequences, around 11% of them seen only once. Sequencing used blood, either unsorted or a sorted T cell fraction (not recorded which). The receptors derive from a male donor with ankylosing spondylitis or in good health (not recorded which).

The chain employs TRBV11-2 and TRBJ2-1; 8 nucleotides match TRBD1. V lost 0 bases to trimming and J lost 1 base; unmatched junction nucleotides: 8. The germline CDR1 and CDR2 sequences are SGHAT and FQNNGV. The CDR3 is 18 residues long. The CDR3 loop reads CASSLEGTGRVSYNEQFF. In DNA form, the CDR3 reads TGTGCCAGCAGCTTAGAGGGGACAGGACGGGTTTCCTACAATGAGCAGTTCTTC.

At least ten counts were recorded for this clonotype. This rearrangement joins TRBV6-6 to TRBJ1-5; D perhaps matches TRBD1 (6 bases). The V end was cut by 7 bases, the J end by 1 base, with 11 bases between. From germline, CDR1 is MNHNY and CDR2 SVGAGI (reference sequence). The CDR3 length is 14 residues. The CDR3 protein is CASTGGQSNQPQHF. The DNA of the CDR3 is TGTGCCAGCACCGGCGGACAGAGCAATCAGCCCCAGCATTTT.

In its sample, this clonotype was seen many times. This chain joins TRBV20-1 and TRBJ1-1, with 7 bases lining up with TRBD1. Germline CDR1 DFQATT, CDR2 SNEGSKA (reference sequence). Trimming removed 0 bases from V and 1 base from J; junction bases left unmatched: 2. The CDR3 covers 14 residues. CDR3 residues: CSARDRDRNTEAFF. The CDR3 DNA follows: TGCAGTGCTAGAGACAGGGACAGGAACACTGAAGCTTTCTTT.

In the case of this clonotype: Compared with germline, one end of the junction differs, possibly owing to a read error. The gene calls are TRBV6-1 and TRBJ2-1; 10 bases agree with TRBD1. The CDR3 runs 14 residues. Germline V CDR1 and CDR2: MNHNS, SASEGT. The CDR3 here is CAGRKTGGLNEQFF. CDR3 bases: TGTGCCGGCAGAAAGACAGGGGGCCTAAATGAGCAGTTCTTC.

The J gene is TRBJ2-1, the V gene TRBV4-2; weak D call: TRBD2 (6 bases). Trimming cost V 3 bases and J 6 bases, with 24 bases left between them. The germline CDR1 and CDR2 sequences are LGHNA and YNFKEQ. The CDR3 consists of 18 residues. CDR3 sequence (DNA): TGTGCCAGCAGCCAGGCCCCCCGGAGCGGAGGGAAAGGCAATGAGCAGTTCTTC. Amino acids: CASSQAPRSGGKGNEQFF.

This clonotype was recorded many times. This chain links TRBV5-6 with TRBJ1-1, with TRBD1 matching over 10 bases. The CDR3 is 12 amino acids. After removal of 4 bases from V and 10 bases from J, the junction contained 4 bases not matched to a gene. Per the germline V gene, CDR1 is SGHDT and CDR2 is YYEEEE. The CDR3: CASSPTGGRAFF. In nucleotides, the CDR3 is TGTGCCAGCAGCCCGACAGGGGGCAGAGCTTTCTTT.

As DNA, the CDR3 is TGTGCCAGCACCTCCCAATTCGGGAGGGGCAACGAGCAGTACTTC. Translation gives CASTSQFGRGNEQYF. The chain has TRBV28 and TRBJ2-7, with 8 bases identical to TRBD2. Losses at the gene ends were 7 bases for V and 5 bases for J; bases not matched to a gene: 13. Germline CDR1 and CDR2: MDHEN and SYDVKM. The CDR3 is 15 amino acids.

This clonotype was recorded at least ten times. This CDR3 reads CSARDQGDYSNQPQHF. The CDR3 bases are TGCAGTGCTAGAGATCAGGGAGACTATAGCAATCAGCCCCAGCATTTT. This rearrangement joins TRBV20-1 to TRBJ1-5; a weak D match, TRBD1 (5 bases). CDR1 and CDR2 (germline): DFQATT, SNEGSKA (reference sequence). The CDR3 runs 16 residues. The ends were cut back, 0 bases at V and 0 bases at J, with 12 bases in the middle.